A single TCR beta chain is shown here with its context. Its cognate antigen is unknown. Sequencing used immunoSEQ multiplex PCR; TCRdb keeps in-frame clones, though not all of them. The sample has fewer than 150,000 clones, 88% seen once. The data were taken from a study of T cell responses to AZD1222 COVID-19 vaccine. Study overall: The study pooled second doses at about 4 or about 12 weeks. General study results and limits: Donors were largely white British and mainly female; clonal diversity was possibly underestimated. Only five or six individuals given AZD1222 were seropositive at baseline.

This CDR3 has 18 amino acids. Germline V gene data show CDR1 as SGHTA and CDR2 as FQGNSA. Trimming took off 4 bases at V and 4 bases at J, with 22 bases between the two ends. Sequenced material: peripheral blood, taken on day 0 of AZD1222 vaccination. The chain combines TRBV7-2 with TRBJ1-4, with D unclear. This TCR was sampled from an adult in good health. CDR3 in DNA: TGTGCCAGCAGCTCCTCTTTCAATCCGGACGAGGATAATGAAAAACTGTTTTTT. Protein: CASSSSFNPDEDNEKLFF.